This T cell receptor beta chain was found in a study of blood T cells in healthy people across ages. The CDR3 covers 16 residues. V lost 3 bases and J lost 11; bases outside the gene matches: 14. Germline CDR1 SGDLS, CDR2 YYNGEE. This clonotype was observed a handful of times. Then a second PCR, running roughly 7 to 11 cycles, was carried out with a sample-barcoded 5' primer and a J-beta primer mix. Every single cDNA molecule received a tag from a template-switch adaptor with 12 random nucleotides. TCRdb recomputed calls from the 5' RACE reads with MiXCR, one row per CDR3 protein. The profile shows roughly 1.4 million distinct CDR3 sequences, 45% to 70% of them singletons. There were healthy Caucasian individuals from Russia, aged roughly 6 to 90, serving as donors.

This receptor was taken from a young man in good health. V and J are TRBV9 and TRBJ1-6; 7 positions match TRBD1. The sequenced sample consisted of blood. CDR3 DNA sequence: TGTGCCAGCAGCGCCAACAGGGGAGCCTCCGGCACACCCCTCCACTTT. This encodes CASSANRGASGTPLHF.